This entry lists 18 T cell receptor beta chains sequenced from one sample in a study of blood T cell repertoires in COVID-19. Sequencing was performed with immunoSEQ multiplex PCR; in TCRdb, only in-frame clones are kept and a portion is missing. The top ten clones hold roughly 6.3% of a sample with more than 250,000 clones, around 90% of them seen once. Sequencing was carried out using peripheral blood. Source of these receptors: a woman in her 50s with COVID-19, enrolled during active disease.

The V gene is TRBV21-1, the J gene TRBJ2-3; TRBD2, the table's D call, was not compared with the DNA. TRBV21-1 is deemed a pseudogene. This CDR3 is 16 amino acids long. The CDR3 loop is CASSKVRGQRTDTQYF. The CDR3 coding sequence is TGTGCCAGCAGCAAAGTGAGAGGCCAGCGCACAGATACGCAGTATTTT.

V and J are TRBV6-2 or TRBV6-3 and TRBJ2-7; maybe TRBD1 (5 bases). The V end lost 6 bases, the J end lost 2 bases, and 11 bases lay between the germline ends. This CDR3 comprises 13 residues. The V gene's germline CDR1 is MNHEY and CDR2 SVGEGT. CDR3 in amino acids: CASSPQETYEQYF. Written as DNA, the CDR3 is TGTGCCAGCAGCCCACAGGAGACCTACGAGCAGTACTTC.

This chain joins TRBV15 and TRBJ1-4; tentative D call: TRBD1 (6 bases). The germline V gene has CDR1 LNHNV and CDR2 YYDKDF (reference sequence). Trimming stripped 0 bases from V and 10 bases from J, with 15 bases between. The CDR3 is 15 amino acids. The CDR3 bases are TGTGCCACCAGCAGAGACGCACAGGGTCGGGGAAAACTGTTTTTT. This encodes CATSRDAQGRGKLFF. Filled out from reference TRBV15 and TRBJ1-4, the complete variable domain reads DAMVIQNPRYQVTQFGKPVTLSCSQTLNHNVMYWYQQKSSQAPKLLFHYYDKDFNNEADTPDNFQSRRPNTSFCFLDIRSPGLGDTAMYLCATSRDAQGRGKLFFGSGTQLSVL.

The CDR3 coding sequence is TGTGCCACCAGCAGGAGGGGGGGAAACTATGGCTACACCTTC. Protein: CATSRRGGNYGYTF. The chain links TRBV15 to TRBJ1-2, with TRBD1 as a possible D gene (6 bases). V lost 3 bases and J 2 bases, leaving 10 bases between the germline ends. Germline-derived CDR1 and CDR2 are LNHNV and YYDKDF (reference sequence). The length of the CDR3 is 14 residues.

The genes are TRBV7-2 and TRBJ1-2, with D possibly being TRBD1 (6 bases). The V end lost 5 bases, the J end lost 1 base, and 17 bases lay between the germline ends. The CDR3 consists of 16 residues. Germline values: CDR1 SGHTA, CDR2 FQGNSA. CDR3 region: CASSKLPGQINYGYTF. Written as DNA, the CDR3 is TGTGCCAGCAGCAAATTGCCGGGACAAATTAACTATGGCTACACCTTC.

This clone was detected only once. The DNA of the CDR3 is TGTGCCAGCAGCCTTTCCAGCGGGAGAATTGGCACAGATACGCAGTATTTT. This codes for CASSLSSGRIGTDTQYF. This sequence joins TRBV13 and TRBJ2-3; 8 nucleotides agree with TRBD2. In germline, CDR1 is PRHDT, CDR2 FYEKMQ (reference sequence). The CDR3 totals 17 residues. V lost 5 bases to trimming and J lost 1 base; unmatched junction nucleotides: 11.

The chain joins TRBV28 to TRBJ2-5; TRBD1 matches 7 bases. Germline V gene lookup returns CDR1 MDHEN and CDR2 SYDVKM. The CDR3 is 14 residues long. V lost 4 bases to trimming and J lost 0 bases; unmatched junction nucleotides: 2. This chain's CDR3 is CASSWTGYQETQYF. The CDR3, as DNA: TGTGCCAGCAGTTGGACAGGCTACCAAGAGACCCAGTACTTC. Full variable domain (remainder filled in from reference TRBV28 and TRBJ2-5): DVKVTQSSRYLVKRTGEKVFLECVQDMDHENMFWYRQDPGLGLRLIYFSYDVKMKEKGDIPEGYSVSREKKERFSLILESASTNQTSMYLCASSWTGYQETQYFGPGTRLLVL.

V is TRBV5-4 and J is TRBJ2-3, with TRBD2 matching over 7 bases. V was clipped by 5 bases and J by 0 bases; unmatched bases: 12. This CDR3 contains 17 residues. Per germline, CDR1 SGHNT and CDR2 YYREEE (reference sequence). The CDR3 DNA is TGTGCCAGCAGACCCCCGGGACTACCTTCTAGCACAGATACGCAGTATTTT. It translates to CASRPPGLPSSTDTQYF.

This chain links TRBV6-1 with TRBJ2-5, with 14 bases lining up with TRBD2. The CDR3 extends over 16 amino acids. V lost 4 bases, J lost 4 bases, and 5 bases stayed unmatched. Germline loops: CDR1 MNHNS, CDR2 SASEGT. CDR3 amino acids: CASSGPGLAGVETQYF. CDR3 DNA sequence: TGTGCCAGCAGTGGACCGGGACTAGCGGGAGTAGAGACCCAGTACTTC.

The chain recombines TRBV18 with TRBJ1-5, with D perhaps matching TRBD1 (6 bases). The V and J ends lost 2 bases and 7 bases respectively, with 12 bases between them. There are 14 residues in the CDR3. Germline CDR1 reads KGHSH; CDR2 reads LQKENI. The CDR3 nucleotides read TGTGCCAGCTCACCATGGGCAGGGGACCAGCCCCAGCATTTT. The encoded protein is CASSPWAGDQPQHF. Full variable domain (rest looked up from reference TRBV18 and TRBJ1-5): NAGVMQNPRHLVRRRGQEARLRCSPMKGHSHVYWYRQLPEEGLKFMVYLQKENIIDESGMPKERFSAEFPKEGPSILRIQQVVRGDSAAYFCASSPWAGDQPQHFGDGTRLSIL.

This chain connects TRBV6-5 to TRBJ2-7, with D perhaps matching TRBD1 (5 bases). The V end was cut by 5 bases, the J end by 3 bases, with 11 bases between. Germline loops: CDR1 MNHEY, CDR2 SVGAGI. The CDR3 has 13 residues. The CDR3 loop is CASSRQKGYEQYF. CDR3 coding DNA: TGTGCCAGCAGTCGACAGAAAGGCTACGAGCAGTACTTC.

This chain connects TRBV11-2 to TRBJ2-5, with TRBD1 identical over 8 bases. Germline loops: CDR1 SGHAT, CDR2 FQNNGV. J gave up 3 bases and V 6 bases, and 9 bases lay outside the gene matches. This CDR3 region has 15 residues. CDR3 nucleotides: TGTGCCAGCAGACAACCGACAGGGGTGGAAGAGACCCAGTACTTC. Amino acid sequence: CASRQPTGVEETQYF.

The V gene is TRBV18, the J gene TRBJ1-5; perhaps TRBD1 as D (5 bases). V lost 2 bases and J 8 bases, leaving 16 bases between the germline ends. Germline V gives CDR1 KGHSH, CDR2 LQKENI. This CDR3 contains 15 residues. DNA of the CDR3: TGTGCCAGCTCACCATTTTCCAGCGCGGGGGAGCCCCAGCATTTT. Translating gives CASSPFSSAGEPQHF.

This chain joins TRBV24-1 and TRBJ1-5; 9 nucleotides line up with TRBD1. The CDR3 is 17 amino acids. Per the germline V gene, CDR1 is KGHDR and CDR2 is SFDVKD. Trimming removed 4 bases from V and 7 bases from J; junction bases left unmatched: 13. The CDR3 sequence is CATSESPGQGMRQPQHF. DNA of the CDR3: TGTGCCACCAGTGAATCGCCGGGACAGGGAATGCGACAGCCCCAGCATTTT.

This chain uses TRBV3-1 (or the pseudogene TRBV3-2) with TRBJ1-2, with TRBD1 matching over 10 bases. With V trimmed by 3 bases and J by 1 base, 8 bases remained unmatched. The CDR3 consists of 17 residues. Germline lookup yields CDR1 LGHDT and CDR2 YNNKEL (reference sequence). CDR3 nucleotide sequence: TGTGCCAGCAGCCAGGCAGGGACAGGGGTTCTTAACTATGGCTACACCTTC. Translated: CASSQAGTGVLNYGYTF.

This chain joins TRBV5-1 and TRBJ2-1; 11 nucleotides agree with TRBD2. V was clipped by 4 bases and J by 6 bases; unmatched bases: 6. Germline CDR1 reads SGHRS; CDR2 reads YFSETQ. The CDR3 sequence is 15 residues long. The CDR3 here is CASSVLLAGVNEQFF. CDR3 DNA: TGCGCCAGCAGCGTCTTACTAGCGGGAGTCAATGAGCAGTTCTTC.

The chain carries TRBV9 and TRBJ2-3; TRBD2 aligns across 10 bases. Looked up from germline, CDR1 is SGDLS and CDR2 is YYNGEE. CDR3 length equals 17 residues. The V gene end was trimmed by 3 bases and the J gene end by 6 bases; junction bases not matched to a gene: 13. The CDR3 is CASSAFVSGRSSDTQYF. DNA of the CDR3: TGTGCCAGCAGCGCGTTCGTTAGCGGGAGGTCCTCCGATACGCAGTATTTT.

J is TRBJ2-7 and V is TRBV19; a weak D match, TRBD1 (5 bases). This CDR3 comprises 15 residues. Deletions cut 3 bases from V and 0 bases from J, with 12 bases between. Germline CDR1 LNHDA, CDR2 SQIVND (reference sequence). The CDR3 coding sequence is TGTGCCAGTAGTATCGACAGCCAGAGCTCCTACGAGCAGTACTTC. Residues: CASSIDSQSSYEQYF.